This T cell receptor beta chain was sequenced during a study of CXCR3-negative and CXCR3-positive naive CD8 T cells. The study, taken as a whole, reports: Compared with CXCR3-negative naive cells, CXCR3-positive naive cells showed more hydrophobic TRB CDR3s.

The germline V gene has CDR1 SGDLS and CDR2 YYNGEE. This CDR3 comprises 15 residues. Worth noting for this clonotype: The antigen is not known.

It was by 5' RACE with UMI labels that the TRB cDNA libraries were prepared. One entry per CDR3 protein, without DNA, is what TCRdb gives after re-calling the 5' RACE reads. The sample's table shows 95,000 to 100,000 distinct CDR3 sequences. The source is a human donor in good health. Some clones in this sample may be carry-over from other donors' samples. Source material: naive CXCR3+ CD8+ T cells from blood. Subset: CD45RO-CCR7+CD27+CD95- naive CD8+ T cells expressing CXCR3 (TNR3+). J is TRBJ2-7 and V is TRBV9; no DNA is available, so the TRBD1 call from TCRdb remains unchecked. The CDR3 loop reads CASSRRQGPGYEQYF.